The 15 T cell receptor beta chains below come from one sample, sequenced in a study of T cell responses to AZD1222 COVID-19 vaccine. Profiled with immunoSEQ multiplex PCR; TCRdb holds only in-frame clones, not every one. In the table there are around 120,000 clones, roughly 91% of which are singletons. The specimen comprised peripheral blood, sampled 28 days after the second AZD1222 dose. These receptor sequences come from an adult who received the AZD1222 COVID-19 vaccine.

The rearrangement uses TRBV3-1 (or the pseudogene TRBV3-2) and TRBJ1-1; a possible D gene is TRBD1 (5 bases). The CDR3 contains 16 residues. Germline values: CDR1 LGHDT, CDR2 YNNKEL (reference sequence). Trimming took 0 bases from V and 1 from J, leaving 12 bases between them. The CDR3 DNA reads TGTGCCAGCAGCCAAGATCTGGAGGGGACGAACACTGAAGCTTTCTTT. This codes for CASSQDLEGTNTEAFF.

The J gene is TRBJ2-3, the V gene TRBV10-3; 8 nucleotides match TRBD1. This CDR3 comprises 13 residues. The germline gives CDR1 ENHRY, CDR2 SYGVKD. The ends lost 5 bases at V and 3 bases at J; junction bases unmatched: 1. CDR3 in DNA: TGTGCCATCAGTAGGGACAGGACAGATACGCAGTATTTT. Amino acids: CAISRDRTDTQYF.

V is TRBV2 and J is TRBJ2-2, with a weak D call TRBD2 (6 bases). The germline V gene encodes CDR1 SNHLY and CDR2 FYNNEI. The CDR3 loop spans 17 amino acids. V was trimmed by 4 bases and J by 7 bases, leaving 22 bases between them. CDR3 bases: TGTGCCAGCAGTGGATCGACTAGAAGAACCGGGGGCGGGGAGCTGTTTTTT. This translates into CASSGSTRRTGGGELFF.

The chain has TRBV2 and TRBJ1-5, with unresolved D. Looked up from germline, CDR1 is SNHLY and CDR2 is FYNNEI. The ends were cut back, 7 bases at V and 0 bases at J, with 7 bases in the middle. This CDR3 is built from 13 residues. CDR3 region: CASKRDSNQPQHF. The CDR3 DNA sequence: TGTGCCAGCAAACGGGATAGCAATCAGCCCCAGCATTTT.

The CDR3, as DNA: TGTGCCAGCAGCCTAACAGGGTTGGGAGAGACCCAGTACTTC. Protein sequence: CASSLTGLGETQYF. V usage is TRBV3-1 (or the pseudogene TRBV3-2) and J usage is TRBJ2-5; possibly TRBD1 for D (6 bases). This CDR3 has 14 amino acids. The germline V gene encodes CDR1 LGHDT and CDR2 YNNKEL (reference sequence). The V end lost 4 bases, the J end lost 4 bases, and 13 bases lay between the germline ends.

The chain combines TRBV10-3 with TRBJ2-5; 7 bases fit TRBD1. The ends lost 5 bases at V and 4 bases at J; junction bases unmatched: 4. The CDR3 is 13 amino acids. Germline CDR1 reads ENHRY; CDR2 reads SYGVKD. The CDR3: CAISYKGAETQYF. In nucleotides, the CDR3 is TGTGCCATCAGTTACAAGGGGGCAGAGACCCAGTACTTC.

A few counts support this clone. The J gene is TRBJ2-1, the V gene TRBV5-6, with D perhaps TRBD1 (6 bases). This CDR3 region has 15 residues. Trimming shortened V by 0 bases and J by 7 bases, and 14 bases separated the two germline ends. The germline CDR1 and CDR2 sequences are SGHDT and YYEEEE. The CDR3, as DNA: TGTGCCAGCAGCTTGGCCTGGGGAAGGGGGAATGAGCAGTTCTTC. Amino acids: CASSLAWGRGNEQFF.

The chain links TRBV11-3 to TRBJ2-1; 9 positions agree with TRBD1. Germline CDR1 is SGHNT and CDR2 is YENEEA. The V gene end was trimmed by 3 bases and the J gene end by 8 bases; junction bases not matched to a gene: 8. The CDR3 runs 15 residues. The CDR3 sequence is CASSLARQGGDEQFF. For the CDR3, the DNA is TGTGCCAGCAGCTTGGCACGACAGGGGGGTGATGAGCAGTTCTTC. The full variable domain, its missing parts supplied by reference TRBV11-3 and TRBJ2-1, is EAGVVQSPRYKIIEKKQPVAFWCNPISGHNTLYWYLQNLGQGPELLIRYENEEAVDDSQLPKDRFSAERLKGVDSTLKIQPAELGDSAVYLCASSLARQGGDEQFFGPGTRLTVL.

The CDR3 DNA reads TGTGCCAGCAGTGAATTAGGGCCTAACTATGGCTACACCTTC. It codes for CASSELGPNYGYTF. V usage is TRBV25-1 and J usage is TRBJ1-2; D gene ambiguous. In germline, CDR1 is MGHDK, CDR2 SYGVNS. CDR3 length: 14 residues. The V end lost 1 base, the J end lost 0 bases, and 6 bases lay between the germline ends.

This CDR3 reads CAIGGWGSGAGELFF. In DNA form, the CDR3 reads TGTGCCATCGGCGGCTGGGGAAGTGGAGCCGGGGAGCTGTTTTTT. The chain is built from TRBV10-3 and TRBJ2-2, with D uncertain. The germline V gene encodes CDR1 ENHRY and CDR2 SYGVKD. V was shortened by 8 bases and J by 6 bases, with 19 bases between the two germline ends. This CDR3 is 15 amino acids long.

The chain has TRBV12-3 or TRBV12-4 and TRBJ1-5, with TRBD1 as a possible D gene (6 bases). The CDR3 is made up of 13 amino acids. V shed 5 bases and J shed 2 bases, with 7 bases lying between them. The CDR3 sequence: CASSEGGNQPQHF. For the CDR3, the DNA is TGTGCCAGCAGTGAGGGGGGCAATCAGCCCCAGCATTTT.

A single count supports this clone. The rearrangement links TRBV5-6 to TRBJ2-4, with D perhaps matching TRBD1 (6 bases). The germline V gene encodes CDR1 SGHDT and CDR2 YYEEEE. Trimming cost V 2 bases and J 3 bases, with 12 bases left between them. There are 15 residues in the CDR3. Here the CDR3 DNA reads TGTGCCAGCAGCTTCCCAGGGGACGGCAAAAACATTCAGTACTTC. Translating it yields CASSFPGDGKNIQYF.

CDR3 residues: CASSPWGRETQYF. CDR3 DNA: TGTGCCAGCAGCCCATGGGGCAGAGAGACCCAGTACTTC. The rearrangement uses TRBV7-9 and TRBJ2-5; the D gene is possibly TRBD1 (5 bases). The CDR3 runs 13 residues. The V gene's germline CDR1 is SEHNR and CDR2 FQNEAQ (reference sequence). The V and J ends lost 5 bases and 4 bases respectively, with 11 bases between them.

V gene TRBV2 combines with J gene TRBJ2-7, with 9 bases fitting TRBD1. V lost 6 bases to trimming and J lost 2 bases; unmatched junction nucleotides: 11. Looked up from germline, CDR1 is SNHLY and CDR2 is FYNNEI. This CDR3 contains 16 residues. The CDR3 DNA reads as TGTGCCAGCAGGCATCCCGACAGGGGGGCCACCTACGAGCAGTACTTC. Amino acids: CASRHPDRGATYEQYF.

The rearrangement uses TRBV5-6 and TRBJ1-2; weak D call: TRBD1 (5 bases). The CDR3 runs to 13 residues. Germline V lookup: CDR1 SGHDT, CDR2 YYEEEE. V was pared by 1 base and J by 5 bases, with 9 bases between. The CDR3 loop reads CASSLIPGYGYTF. In DNA form, the CDR3 reads TGTGCCAGCAGCTTGATCCCAGGGTATGGCTACACCTTC.